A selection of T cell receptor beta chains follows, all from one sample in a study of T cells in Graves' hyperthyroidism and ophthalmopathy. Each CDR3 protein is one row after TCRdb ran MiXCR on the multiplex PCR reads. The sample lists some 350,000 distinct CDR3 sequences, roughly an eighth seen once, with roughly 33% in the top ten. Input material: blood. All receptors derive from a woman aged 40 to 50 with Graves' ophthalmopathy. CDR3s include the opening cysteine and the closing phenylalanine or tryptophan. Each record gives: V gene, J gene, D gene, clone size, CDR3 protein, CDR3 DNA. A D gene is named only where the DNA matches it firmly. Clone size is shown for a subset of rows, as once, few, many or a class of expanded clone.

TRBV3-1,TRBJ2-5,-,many,CASSHDHQETQYF,TGTGCCAGCAGCCACGACCACCAAGAGACCCAGTACTTC
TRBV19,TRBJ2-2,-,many,CASSIRGGELFF,TGTGCCAGTAGTATCAGGGGCGGGGAGCTGTTTTTT
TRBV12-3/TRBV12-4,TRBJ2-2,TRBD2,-,CASTTLVLAGENTGELFF,TGTGCCAGCACCACTCTGGTACTAGCGGGGGAGAACACCGGGGAGCTGTTTTTT
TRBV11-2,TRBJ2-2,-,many,CASSLDINTGELFF,TGTGCCAGCAGCTTAGATATTAACACCGGGGAGCTGTTTTTT
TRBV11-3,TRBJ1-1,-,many,CASSLGRTEAFF,TGTGCCAGCAGCTTAGGGAGGACTGAAGCTTTCTTT
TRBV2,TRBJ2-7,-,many,CASSDQETAQYF,TGTGCCAGCAGTGACCAAGAGACCGCGCAGTACTTC
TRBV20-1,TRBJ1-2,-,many,CSAKTAYYGYTF,TGCAGTGCTAAAACAGCCTACTATGGCTACACCTTC
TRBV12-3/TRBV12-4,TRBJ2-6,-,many,CASSSGQPLPGANVLTF,TGTGCCAGCAGTTCGGGGCAGCCTCTGCCTGGGGCCAACGTCCTGACTTTC
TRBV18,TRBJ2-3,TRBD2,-,CASSPPEAGGMGTQYF,TGTGCCAGCTCACCACCGGAAGCGGGGGGAATGGGTACGCAGTATTTT
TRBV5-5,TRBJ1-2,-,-,CASSLVPGEDYGYTF,TGTGCCAGCAGCTTGGTTCCGGGTGAGGACTATGGCTACACCTTC
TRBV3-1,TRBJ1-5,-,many,CASSRSSSNQPQHF,TGTGCCAGCAGCCGAAGCAGTAGCAATCAGCCCCAGCATTTT
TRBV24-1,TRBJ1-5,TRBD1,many,CATSDGQGADQPQHF,TGTGCCACCAGTGACGGACAGGGGGCTGATCAGCCCCAGCATTTT
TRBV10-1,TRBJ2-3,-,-,CASSDYHTDTQYF,TGCGCCAGCAGTGATTACCACACAGATACGCAGTATTTT
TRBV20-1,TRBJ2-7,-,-,CSAPGFRGEQYF,TGCAGTGCTCCAGGGTTTCGGGGGGAGCAGTACTTC
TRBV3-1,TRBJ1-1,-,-,CASSQEASTTEAFF,TGTGCCAGCAGCCAAGAGGCCTCGACCACTGAAGCTTTCTTT
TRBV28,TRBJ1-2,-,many,CASSFTGRGYGYTF,TGTGCCAGCAGTTTTACGGGCAGGGGCTATGGCTACACCTTC
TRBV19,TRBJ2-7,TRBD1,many,CASSSIPGQGADEQYF,TGTGCCAGTAGCTCCATCCCGGGACAGGGGGCCGACGAGCAGTACTTC
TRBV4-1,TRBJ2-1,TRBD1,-,CASRPGTGRLNEQFF,TGCGCCAGCAGGCCCGGGACAGGGCGTTTGAATGAGCAGTTCTTC
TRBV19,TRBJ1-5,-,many,CASSGTGLGNQPQHF,TGTGCCAGTAGTGGAACAGGGTTGGGCAATCAGCCCCAGCATTTT
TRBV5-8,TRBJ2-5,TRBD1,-,CASRLGTGATQETQYF,TGTGCCAGCAGATTAGGGACAGGGGCGACCCAAGAGACCCAGTACTTC
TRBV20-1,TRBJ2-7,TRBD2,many,CSATGLAGDSFYEQYF,TGCAGTGCTACAGGACTAGCGGGAGACTCATTCTACGAGCAGTACTTC
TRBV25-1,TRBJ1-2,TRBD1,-,CASIGPGGGYTF,TGTGCCAGCATAGGTCCAGGGGGGGGCTACACCTTC
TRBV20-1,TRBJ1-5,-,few,CSARSFITNQPQHF,TGCAGTGCTAGATCTTTTATTACGAATCAGCCCCAGCATTTT
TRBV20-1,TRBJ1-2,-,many,CSAEGNYGYTF,TGCAGTGCTGAGGGGAACTATGGCTACACCTTC
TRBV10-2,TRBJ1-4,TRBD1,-,CASSDPGQGTGKLFF,TGCGCCAGCAGTGACCCGGGACAGGGTACCGGAAAACTGTTTTTT
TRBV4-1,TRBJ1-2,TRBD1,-,CASSQFGQARGYTF,TGCGCCAGCAGCCAATTTGGACAGGCTCGAGGCTACACCTTC
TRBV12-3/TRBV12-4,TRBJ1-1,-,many,CASKRAGGTEAFF,TGTGCCAGCAAGAGGGCGGGAGGGACTGAAGCTTTCTTT
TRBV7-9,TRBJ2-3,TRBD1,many,CASSFSTGADTQYF,TGTGCCAGCAGCTTCTCCACAGGGGCAGATACGCAGTATTTT
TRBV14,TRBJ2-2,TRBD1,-,CASSSGQFNTGELFF,TGTGCCAGCAGCTCGGGACAGTTTAACACCGGGGAGCTGTTTTTT
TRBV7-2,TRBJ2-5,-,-,CASSPDRGVQGTQYF,TGTGCCAGCAGTCCCGACAGAGGGGTCCAGGGGACCCAGTACTTC
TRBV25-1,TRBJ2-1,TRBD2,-,CASSDRGGAYNERFF,TGTGCCAGCAGTGACCGCGGGGGGGCCTACAATGAGCGGTTCTTC
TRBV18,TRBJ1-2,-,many,CASSRVSDGYTF,TGTGCCAGCTCACGGGTTTCGGATGGCTACACCTTC
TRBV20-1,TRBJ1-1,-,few,CSASGGGSRLMNTEAFF,TGCAGTGCTAGCGGGGGGGGGAGTAGGTTGATGAACACTGAAGCTTTCTTT
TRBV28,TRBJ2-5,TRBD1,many,CASSLPGQGKTQYF,TGTGCCAGCAGTTTACCGGGACAGGGGAAGACCCAGTACTTC
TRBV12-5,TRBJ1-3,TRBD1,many,CASGSGQGTDTIYF,TGTGCTAGTGGTTCCGGACAGGGAACAGACACCATATATTTT
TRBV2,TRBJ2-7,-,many,CASNLQGPVYEQYF,TGTGCCAGCAATCTCCAGGGGCCGGTCTACGAGCAGTACTTC
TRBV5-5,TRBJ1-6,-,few,CASSSFNYNSPLHF,TGTGCCAGCAGCTCCTTTAACTATAATTCACCCCTCCACTTT
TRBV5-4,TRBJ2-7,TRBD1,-,CASSRTGTGGYYEQYF,TGTGCCAGCAGCCGCACCGGGACAGGGGGCTATTACGAGCAGTACTTC
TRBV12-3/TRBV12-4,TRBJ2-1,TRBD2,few,CASSGGRSYNEQFF,TGTGCCAGCTCCGGCGGGAGGTCCTACAATGAGCAGTTCTTC
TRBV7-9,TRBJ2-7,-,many,CASSLGGTTYEQYF,TGTGCCAGCAGCTTAGGGGGGACAACCTACGAGCAGTACTTC
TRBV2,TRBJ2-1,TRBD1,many,CASSTGTGGEQFF,TGTGCCAGCAGTACCGGGACAGGGGGTGAGCAGTTCTTC
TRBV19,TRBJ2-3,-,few,CASLRTGTDTQYF,TGTGCCAGTCTCCGGACGGGCACAGATACGCAGTATTTT
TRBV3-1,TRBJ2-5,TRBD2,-,CASSHSGRVLQETQYF,TGTGCCAGCAGCCATAGCGGGAGGGTCTTGCAAGAGACCCAGTACTTC
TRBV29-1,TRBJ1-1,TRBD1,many,CSLSRGGRRTEAFF,TGCAGCCTCTCCAGGGGGGGACGCCGCACTGAAGCTTTCTTT
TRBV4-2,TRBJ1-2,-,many,CASSQVRAPYGYTF,TGTGCCAGCAGCCAAGTGCGGGCTCCCTATGGCTACACCTTC
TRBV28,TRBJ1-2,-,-,CASRQMGADIYGYTF,TGTGCCAGCAGGCAAATGGGGGCAGATATCTATGGCTACACCTTC
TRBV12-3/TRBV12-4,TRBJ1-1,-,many,CASSFTRSDTEAFF,TGTGCCAGCAGTTTTACTCGGTCAGACACTGAAGCTTTCTTT
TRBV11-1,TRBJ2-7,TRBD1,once,CASSLPGGTGEKGYEQYF,TGTGCCAGCAGCTTACCAGGCGGGACAGGGGAGAAGGGTTACGAGCAGTACTTC
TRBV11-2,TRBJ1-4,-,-,CASSPLRKWADEKLFF,TGTGCCAGCAGCCCGCTCCGTAAGTGGGCGGATGAAAAACTGTTTTTT
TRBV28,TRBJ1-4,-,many,CASSLRDTNEKLFF,TGTGCCAGCAGCCTCCGGGACACGAACGAAAAACTGTTTTTT
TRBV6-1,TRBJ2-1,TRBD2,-,CASSWGLAGGTNNEQFF,TGTGCCAGCAGTTGGGGACTAGCGGGAGGGACCAACAATGAGCAGTTCTTC
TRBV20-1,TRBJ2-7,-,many,CSVRGRGGYEQYF,TGCAGTGTCAGGGGGCGGGGGGGTTACGAGCAGTACTTC
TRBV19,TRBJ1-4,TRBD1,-,CASSINRGDEKLFF,TGTGCCAGTAGTATTAACAGGGGAGACGAAAAACTGTTTTTT
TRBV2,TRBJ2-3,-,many,CASKKTGGTDTQYF,TGTGCCAGCAAAAAAACGGGGGGCACAGATACGCAGTATTTT
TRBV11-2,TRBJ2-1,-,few,CASSPGRRLSYNEQFF,TGTGCCAGCAGCCCGGGAAGGCGTTTGTCCTACAATGAGCAGTTCTTC
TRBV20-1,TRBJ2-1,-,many,CSARQDGEQFF,TGCAGTGCTAGACAGGACGGTGAGCAGTTCTTC
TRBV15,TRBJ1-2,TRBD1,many,CATSRGTGDYGYTF,TGTGCCACCAGCAGAGGAACAGGGGACTATGGCTACACCTTC